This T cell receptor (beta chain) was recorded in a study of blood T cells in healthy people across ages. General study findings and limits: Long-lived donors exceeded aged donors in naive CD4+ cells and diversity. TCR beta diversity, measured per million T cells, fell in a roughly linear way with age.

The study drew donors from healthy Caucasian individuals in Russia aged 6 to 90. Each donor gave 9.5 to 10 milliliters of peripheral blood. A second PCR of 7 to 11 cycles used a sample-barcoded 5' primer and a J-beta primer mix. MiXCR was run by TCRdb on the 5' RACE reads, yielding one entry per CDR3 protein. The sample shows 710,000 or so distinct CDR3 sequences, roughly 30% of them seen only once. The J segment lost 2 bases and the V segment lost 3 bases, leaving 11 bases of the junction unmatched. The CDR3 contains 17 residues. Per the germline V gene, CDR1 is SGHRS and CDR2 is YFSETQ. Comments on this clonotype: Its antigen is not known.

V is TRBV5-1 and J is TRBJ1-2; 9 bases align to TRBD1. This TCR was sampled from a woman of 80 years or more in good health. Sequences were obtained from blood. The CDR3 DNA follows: TGCGCCAGCAGCTCCGGACAGGGGATCATCAAGAACTATGGCTACACCTTC. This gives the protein CASSSGQGIIKNYGYTF.